This T cell receptor (beta chain) derives from a study of OX40 agonist ivuxolimab in advanced cancers. About the study: Participants could have had prior anti-PD-1, anti-PD-L1 or anti-CTLA-4 therapy, and around 40% had some. Broader study findings: CD4+ and CD8+ T cells in blood underwent clonal expansion by week 6 at 0.1 to 3.0 mg/kg.

Systemic immunosuppression or a history of autoimmune disease excluded patients. Sampling of blood occurred at baseline, cycle 4 day 1, and cycle 7 day 1. Assay: immunoSEQ multiplex PCR; the TCRdb copy retains only in-frame clones and omits some. The sample lists 94,000 or so clones; about 84% were seen once. Turning to this clone: The antigen remains unidentified.

The V gene end was trimmed by 10 bases and the J gene end by 6 bases; junction bases not matched to a gene: 9. This CDR3 has 13 residues. CDR1 and CDR2 (germline): LNHDA, SQIVND (reference sequence). The receptor comes from an adult with an advanced solid tumor such as melanoma, head and neck, liver or kidney cancer. Sequenced material: CD4+ or CD8+ T cells sorted from blood, taken in a trial of the OX40 agonist ivuxolimab. This chain joins TRBV19 and TRBJ2-7; 10 positions match TRBD2. The CDR3 loop is CATSLAGESEQYF. For the CDR3, the DNA is TGTGCCACCTCGCTAGCGGGAGAGAGCGAGCAGTACTTC.